Listed here are 13 T cell receptor beta chains from one sample, sequenced in a study of CD8 T cells in Susac syndrome. RNA totalling roughly 0.5 to 1 ug underwent reverse transcription with random hexamers. TCRdb redid the calling of the immunoSEQ multiplex PCR reads with MiXCR, one entry per CDR3 protein. The sample lists fewer than 350,000 distinct CDR3 sequences, 75% to 85% occurring once. The sample comprised CD8+ T cells from PBMCs. The receptors derive from a human donor with multiple sclerosis.

This sequence joins TRBV5-1 and TRBJ1-2; 7 bases are a match to TRBD1. Looked up from germline, CDR1 is SGHRS and CDR2 is YFSETQ. The trim removed 4 bases at V and 0 bases at J, leaving 12 bases unmatched. This CDR3 is built from 17 residues. The CDR3 spells CASSLTTGVSANYGYTF. Written as DNA, the CDR3 is TGCGCCAGCAGCCTGACTACAGGGGTTTCGGCTAACTATGGCTACACCTTC.

The V call is TRBV6-2 or TRBV6-3, the J call TRBJ2-7, with TRBD1 matching 8 bases. The CDR3 length is 14 residues. Per germline, CDR1 MNHEY and CDR2 SVGEGT. V dropped 5 bases and J dropped 5; count of bases not matched to a gene: 8. In DNA, the CDR3 is TGTGCCAGCAGTAATACCAGGGGGCTGGACGAGCAGTACTTC. Protein sequence: CASSNTRGLDEQYF.

V usage is TRBV7-9 and J usage is TRBJ2-5; 10 bases agree with TRBD1. J gave up 4 bases and V 4 bases, and 6 bases lay outside the gene matches. The CDR3 extends over 15 amino acids. CDR1 SEHNR and CDR2 FQNEAQ come from the germline V gene (reference sequence). In nucleotides, the CDR3 is TGTGCCAGCAGCTCACGGACAGGGGGTGTAGAGACCCAGTACTTC. Translating gives CASSSRTGGVETQYF.

This sequence joins TRBV27 and TRBJ1-5, with D possibly matching TRBD1 (6 bases). Germline V gene lookup returns CDR1 MNHEY and CDR2 SMNVEV (reference sequence). CDR3 length: 14 residues. Trimming took off 6 bases at V and 0 bases at J, with 9 bases between the two ends. The CDR3 region is CASSGQSSNQPQHF. CDR3 nucleotides: TGTGCCAGCAGCGGACAGTCTAGCAATCAGCCCCAGCATTTT.

V usage is TRBV27 and J usage is TRBJ2-3, with D perhaps matching TRBD1 or TRBD2 (5 bases each). CDR3 length: 14 residues. CDR1 is MNHEY, CDR2 SMNVEV, per germline (reference sequence). V shed 4 bases and J shed 4 bases, with 12 bases lying between them. The CDR3 is CASSSSSRADTQYF. The DNA for the CDR3 is TGTGCCAGCAGTTCTAGCTCCAGGGCAGATACGCAGTATTTT.

The chain recombines TRBV9 with TRBJ2-6, with 11 nucleotides matching TRBD2. Germline CDR1 and CDR2: SGDLS and YYNGEE. The CDR3 contains 20 residues. The V gene end was trimmed by 0 bases and the J gene end by 4 bases; junction bases not matched to a gene: 12. The CDR3 here is CASSVDLAGGIFDGANVLTF. CDR3 bases: TGTGCCAGCAGCGTAGATTTAGCGGGAGGGATATTTGACGGGGCCAACGTCCTGACTTTC. Supplemented by reference TRBV9 and TRBJ2-6, the full variable domain reads DSGVTQTPKHLITATGQRVTLRCSPRSGDLSVYWYQQSLDQGLQFLIQYYNGEERAKGNILERFSAQQFPDLHSELNLSSLELGDSALYFCASSVDLAGGIFDGANVLTFGAGSRLTVL.

V is TRBV14 and J is TRBJ2-7; weak D call: TRBD1 (6 bases). The germline gives CDR1 SGHDN, CDR2 FVKESK. The CDR3 is 14 residues long. V lost 2 bases to trimming and J lost 6 bases, with 14 bases between them. DNA of the CDR3: TGTGCCAGCAGCCAAACTACAGGGATCCGCGAGCAGTACTTC. It codes for CASSQTTGIREQYF.

The rearrangement uses TRBV28 and TRBJ1-2; no firm D call. The V gene's germline CDR1 is MDHEN and CDR2 SYDVKM. The CDR3 is made up of 14 amino acids. The V end lost 6 bases, the J end lost 8 bases, and 19 bases lay between the germline ends. This chain's CDR3 is CASSLLSPGEGYTF. The CDR3 coding sequence is TGTGCCAGCAGCCTCTTGTCTCCGGGTGAAGGCTACACCTTC.

This sequence joins TRBV29-1 and TRBJ2-1; 8 nucleotides agree with TRBD2. The germline CDR1 and CDR2 sequences are SQVTM and ANQGSEA. Trimming at V came to 7 bases and at J to 9 bases, leaving 11 bases not matched to a gene. This CDR3 has 13 amino acids. The CDR3 here is CSALSGVEGEQFF. The DNA of the CDR3 is TGCAGCGCCCTTAGCGGGGTGGAAGGTGAGCAGTTCTTC.

J is TRBJ2-1 and V is TRBV5-1; D is unresolved. Deletions cut 0 bases from V and 5 bases from J, with 12 bases between. This CDR3 region has 15 residues. CDR1 and CDR2 (germline): SGHRS, YFSETQ. CDR3 loop: CASSLVAGSNNEQFF. CDR3 nucleotides: TGCGCCAGCAGCTTGGTCGCAGGATCGAACAATGAGCAGTTCTTC.

This chain uses TRBV6-2 or TRBV6-3 with TRBJ2-7; maybe TRBD2 (5 bases). Germline CDR1 and CDR2: MNHEY and SVGEGT. V was clipped by 8 bases and J by 2 bases, with 13 bases between them. The CDR3 is 13 amino acids. DNA of the CDR3: TGTGCCAGCGGTTTGAGCGGCACCTACGAGCAGTACTTC. Protein sequence: CASGLSGTYEQYF.

The genes are TRBV12-3 or TRBV12-4 and TRBJ2-7; 14 nucleotides align to TRBD2. J was trimmed by 4 bases and V by 7 bases; bases with no gene match: 9. CDR3 length: 16 amino acids. The CDR3 region is CASTARTSGRMYEQYF. CDR3 nucleotide sequence: TGTGCCAGCACCGCCCGGACTAGCGGGAGGATGTACGAGCAGTACTTC.

J is TRBJ2-2 and V is TRBV4-3; the D is unclear. CDR3 length equals 15 residues. Trimming shortened V by 0 bases and J by 4 bases, and 9 bases separated the two germline ends. From germline, CDR1 is LGHNA and CDR2 YSLEER. The CDR3 sequence is CASSQDRAFTGELFF. The CDR3 bases are TGCGCCAGCAGCCAAGATCGGGCCTTCACCGGGGAGCTGTTTTTT.